Below, 26 T cell receptor beta chains from the same sample are listed, as sequenced in a study of tumor-infiltrating lymphocytes in localized non-small cell lung cancer. TCRdb's copy holds only in-frame clones and misses some; the assay was immunoSEQ multiplex PCR. This table has 8,000 to 10,000 clones, roughly 80% appearing once. Sequencing input: lung tumor tissue. Receptors were obtained from a human donor with non-small cell lung cancer.

This clone was counted once. The chain couples TRBV7-2 to TRBJ2-5; the D is unclear. Trimming took 5 bases from V and 4 from J, leaving 11 bases between them. CDR3 length: 13 amino acids. Germline CDR1 is SGHTA and CDR2 is FQGNSA. The CDR3 sequence: CASSRRTRETQYF. CDR3 nucleotides: TGTGCCAGCAGCAGGCGAACCAGAGAGACCCAGTACTTC.

The chain has TRBV28 and TRBJ2-1; perhaps TRBD1 as D (6 bases). Germline CDR1 MDHEN, CDR2 SYDVKM. V was trimmed by 2 bases and J by 11 bases, leaving 22 bases between them. The CDR3 is 16 residues long. CDR3 loop: CASSLPYDRLTTKQFF. The CDR3 DNA sequence: TGTGCCAGCAGTTTACCCTACGACAGGCTCACAACGAAGCAGTTCTTC.

This chain joins TRBV6-5 and TRBJ2-1, with D hard to call. Germline V gene sequence: CDR1 MNHEY, CDR2 SVGAGI. CDR3 length: 13 residues. V lost 8 bases, J lost 6 bases, and 14 bases lay in between. CDR3 region: CASGPLSGNEQFF. The CDR3 region has the DNA TGTGCCAGCGGTCCTTTGTCCGGCAATGAGCAGTTCTTC.

The table lists this clone with a few counts. In DNA, the CDR3 is TGTGCCAGCAGTATGACAGTGGGTAGTTACACTGAAGCTTTCTTT. Its translation: CASSMTVGSYTEAFF. This chain joins TRBV6-1 and TRBJ1-1; a possible D gene is TRBD1 (5 bases). The CDR3 is 15 residues long. V lost 5 bases, J lost 3 bases, and 16 bases lay in between. CDR1 is MNHNS, CDR2 SASEGT, per germline.

V is TRBV5-5 and J is TRBJ2-3; 7 bases fit TRBD1. The germline V gene has CDR1 SGHKS and CDR2 YYEKEE (reference sequence). J gave up 1 base and V 7 bases, and 6 bases lay outside the gene matches. The CDR3 contains 14 residues. CDR3 sequence: CASRTGAGTDTQYF. DNA for the CDR3: TGTGCCAGCCGCACAGGGGCTGGCACAGATACGCAGTATTTT.

This clone has just a few counts. The gene calls are TRBV28 and TRBJ2-7, with D possibly being TRBD1 or TRBD2 (5 bases each). This CDR3 is 13 amino acids long. Germline values: CDR1 MDHEN, CDR2 SYDVKM. The germline V and J ends were trimmed by 6 bases and 3 bases, with 12 bases remaining between them. In DNA form, the CDR3 reads TGTGCCAGCAGCCTCGGGACCGGCTACGAGCAGTACTTC. Its protein product is CASSLGTGYEQYF.

This clone was seen more than once but under ten times. The V and J genes are TRBV6-5 and TRBJ1-2; a possible D gene is TRBD1 (5 bases). CDR1 is MNHEY, CDR2 SVGAGI, per germline. The CDR3 length is 14 residues. The germline V and J ends were trimmed by 6 bases and 7 bases, with 18 bases remaining between them. In DNA form, the CDR3 reads TGTGCCAGCAGGCGGGACTCCCGGTCGGGTGGCTACACCTTC. Translated, it gives CASRRDSRSGGYTF.

The chain has TRBV9 and TRBJ1-4; 7 bases are shared with TRBD1. Germline V CDR1 and CDR2: SGDLS, YYNGEE. This CDR3 is built from 14 residues. The V gene end was trimmed by 6 bases and the J gene end by 4 bases; junction bases not matched to a gene: 6. CDR3 DNA: TGTGCCAGCACTCGGGACAGTCGTAATGAAAAACTGTTTTTT. Translating gives CASTRDSRNEKLFF.

The CDR3 sequence: CASQDRGRYEQYF. In nucleotides, the CDR3 is TGTGCCAGTCAGGACAGGGGGCGGTACGAGCAGTACTTC. V and J are TRBV19 and TRBJ2-7, with TRBD1 matching over 11 bases. Germline CDR1 reads LNHDA; CDR2 reads SQIVND (reference sequence). Losses at the gene ends were 8 bases for V and 4 bases for J; bases not matched to a gene: 4. The CDR3 has 13 amino acids.

J is TRBJ2-7 and V is TRBV28; 9 bases are a match to TRBD1. After removal of 3 bases from V and 1 base from J, the junction contained 10 bases not matched to a gene. The CDR3 runs to 17 residues. Germline V gene sequence: CDR1 MDHEN, CDR2 SYDVKM. The CDR3 bases are TGTGCCAGCAGTTTCTTATCTTGGGGGACAGGGTCCTACGAGCAGTACTTC. Translating gives CASSFLSWGTGSYEQYF.

This clone is categorized as medium-sized. The chain links TRBV7-2 to TRBJ1-2; D is undetermined. CDR3 size: 15 residues. The germline V and J ends were trimmed by 1 base and 0 bases, with 9 bases remaining between them. CDR1 is SGHTA, CDR2 FQGNSA, per germline. In DNA, the CDR3 is TGTGCCAGCAGCTTAGGATCAACGGCTAACTATGGCTACACCTTC. Translated, it gives CASSLGSTANYGYTF.

The chain couples TRBV29-1 to TRBJ2-2, with a possible D match to TRBD1 (7 bases). Germline CDR1 is SQVTM and CDR2 is ANQGSEA. V lost 5 bases to trimming and J lost 4 bases, with 11 bases between them. There are 13 residues in the CDR3. The CDR3 nucleotides are TGCAGCGTTAGACAGGGAGGCACCGGGGAGCTGTTTTTT. Its protein product is CSVRQGGTGELFF.

This clone appeared once. This sequence joins TRBV7-2 and TRBJ2-4, with TRBD2 matching 12 bases. From germline, CDR1 is SGHTA and CDR2 FQGNSA. Trimming removed 1 base from V and 6 bases from J; junction bases left unmatched: 13. The CDR3 covers 19 residues. Here the CDR3 reads CASSLGTSGVPSQGNIQYF. The DNA for the CDR3 is TGTGCCAGCAGCTTAGGGACTAGCGGGGTCCCGAGCCAAGGAAACATTCAGTACTTC.

This chain joins TRBV18 and TRBJ2-1; D is uncertain. The CDR3 length is 15 residues. The germline gives CDR1 KGHSH, CDR2 LQKENI. Trimming pared 2 bases from V and 5 bases from J, leaving 13 bases between. Here the CDR3 reads CASSPSLAENNEQFF. The CDR3 DNA reads as TGTGCCAGCTCACCAAGCCTCGCGGAGAACAATGAGCAGTTCTTC.

The V call is TRBV6-5, the J call TRBJ2-1, with TRBD2 matching 8 bases. In germline, CDR1 is MNHEY, CDR2 SVGAGI. Trimming took 4 bases from V and 6 from J; bases not matched to a gene: 8. The CDR3 runs 15 residues. CDR3 loop: CASSWSSGGPNEQFF. DNA of the CDR3: TGTGCCAGCAGTTGGAGTTCGGGGGGGCCCAATGAGCAGTTCTTC.

This chain uses TRBV7-9 with TRBJ1-6; D uncertain. Trimming removed 5 bases at V and 7 bases at J, with 18 bases between. Germline assignment: CDR1 SEHNR and CDR2 FQNEAQ (reference sequence). The CDR3 length is 16 residues. The CDR3 loop is CASSLGKGGANSPLHF. The CDR3 nucleotides read TGTGCCAGCAGCCTGGGCAAGGGAGGAGCGAATTCACCCCTCCACTTT.

The gene calls are TRBV4-1 and TRBJ2-3, with D perhaps given as TRBD1 or TRBD2 (6 bases each). Trimming took off 4 bases at V and 3 bases at J, with 20 bases between the two ends. The CDR3 consists of 17 residues. Germline CDR1 reads MGHRA; CDR2 reads YSYEKL. Written as DNA, the CDR3 is TGCGCCAGCAGCCTTTCGGGCGGGGACATAGTTACAGATACGCAGTATTTT. Residues: CASSLSGGDIVTDTQYF.

This clone was observed a single time. This chain uses TRBV30 with TRBJ1-1, with D maybe TRBD1 (5 bases). The V end was cut by 0 bases, the J end by 0 bases, with 8 bases between. The length of the CDR3 is 14 residues. Per the germline V gene, CDR1 is GTSNPN and CDR2 is SVGIG (reference sequence). The CDR3 loop reads CAWSVGTMNTEAFF. The DNA of the CDR3 is TGTGCCTGGAGTGTAGGGACTATGAACACTGAAGCTTTCTTT.

The chain is built from TRBV5-4 and TRBJ2-7, with TRBD1 identical over 7 bases. With V trimmed by 3 bases and J by 0 bases, 6 bases remained unmatched. CDR3 length equals 15 residues. The germline V gene has CDR1 SGHNT and CDR2 YYREEE (reference sequence). Here the CDR3 DNA reads TGTGCCAGCAGCTCGAGGGACAGAAGCTCCTACGAGCAGTACTTC. Translated, it gives CASSSRDRSSYEQYF.

In the case of this clone: In the same sample, other DNA sequences code for this CDR3. The chain couples TRBV27 to TRBJ1-1; D is perhaps TRBD1 (6 bases). Per the germline V gene, CDR1 is MNHEY and CDR2 is SMNVEV (reference sequence). The V end lost 6 bases, the J end lost 1 base, and 12 bases lay between the germline ends. CDR3 length: 14 residues. The CDR3 protein is CASSLRGQNTEAFF. The CDR3 DNA reads as TGTGCCAGCAGCCTCCGGGGGCAGAACACTGAAGCTTTCTTT.

CDR3 bases: TGTGCCAGCAGCGTAGAAGGCCCGTCGGGCACAGATACGCAGTATTTT. Amino acid sequence: CASSVEGPSGTDTQYF. The chain carries TRBV9 and TRBJ2-3, with no clear D. The CDR3 contains 16 residues. Germline V lookup: CDR1 SGDLS, CDR2 YYNGEE. V was pared by 0 bases and J by 1 base, with 12 bases between.

J is TRBJ1-1 and V is TRBV20-1; D ambiguous. Germline V gene data show CDR1 as DFQATT and CDR2 as SNEGSKA (reference sequence). Trimming shortened V by 4 bases and J by 10 bases, and 13 bases separated the two germline ends. The CDR3 totals 11 residues. CDR3 nucleotides: TGCAGTGCTAAGGCGGGGAGCGGAGCTTTCTTT. It translates to CSAKAGSGAFF.

The chain couples TRBV11-2 to TRBJ1-1; 9 bases fit TRBD1. V shed 5 bases, J shed 2 bases, and the junction held 15 bases outside the gene matches. This CDR3 spans 18 amino acids. From germline, CDR1 is SGHAT and CDR2 FQNNGV. The CDR3 reads CASSPSGGPGQGNTEAFF. The DNA of the CDR3 is TGTGCCAGCAGCCCAAGTGGGGGACCGGGACAGGGTAACACTGAAGCTTTCTTT.

This clone was counted a single time. The gene calls are TRBV18 and TRBJ2-3; 9 bases match TRBD2. The CDR3 consists of 15 residues. CDR1 is KGHSH and CDR2 is LQKENI in the germline V gene. V gave up 4 bases and J gave up 0 bases; unmatched junction bases: 2. The CDR3 region has the DNA TGTGCCAGCTCACGGCGGGAGGGGAGCACAGATACGCAGTATTTT. Translation: CASSRREGSTDTQYF.

This clone is a singleton in its sample. The gene calls are TRBV9 and TRBJ2-2, with unresolved D. Germline values: CDR1 SGDLS, CDR2 YYNGEE. V was shortened by 0 bases and J by 0 bases, with 9 bases between the two germline ends. CDR3 length equals 16 residues. The CDR3 DNA reads TGTGCCAGCAGCGTAGTACCGCGGCCGAACACCGGGGAGCTGTTTTTT. Its translation: CASSVVPRPNTGELFF.

This clone was picked up one time. This chain connects TRBV28 to TRBJ1-1; D gene uncertain. The germline V and J ends were trimmed by 5 bases and 0 bases, with 10 bases remaining between them. This CDR3 comprises 14 residues. Germline V CDR1 and CDR2: MDHEN, SYDVKM. CDR3 sequence (DNA): TGTGCCAGCAGTCCGACTTTCCTGAACACTGAAGCTTTCTTT. It yields the protein CASSPTFLNTEAFF.